Given below is one TCR beta chain in context. The specificity of this receptor is unknown. The junction departs from germline at one end; a sequencing error may be responsible. The germline V gene specifies MNHNS as CDR1 and SASEGT as CDR2. The CDR3, from cysteine to phenylalanine, totals 15 residues. CDR3 DNA only is kept here, 45 bases in frame from base 1. RNA was isolated from bulk, unsorted tissue, and RNA quality was assessed with a NanoDrop ND-1000 and an Agilent 2100. All donors had newly diagnosed lung cancer, had not received prior chemotherapy, and were admitted for thoracic surgery in China between August and November 2014. Patients with previous radiotherapy or chemotherapy, or with another concurrent cancer, were excluded from the study. Surgical tissue pieces of about 1-2.3 cm3 were preserved in RNAlater solution and were kept at -80 degrees C until use. The entry originates in a study of tumor and adjacent non-tumor tissue in lung cancer (dated by TCRdb to 2016 to 2018). General notes on the study: The cohort included roughly 11 adenocarcinoma, 2 squamous cell carcinoma and 1 small cell lung cancer patients. The approximately 15 patients were aged roughly 31 to 80 years, included 10 men and 5 women, and had TNM stage I to III disease. In total, sequencing yielded approximately 130,000,000 productive TCRbeta reads, which works out to an average of about 4.2 million reads per sample. Bulk TCRbeta repertoires were compared between lung tumor tissue and matched distant non-tumor lung tissue obtained from under 18 lung cancer patients. For each patient, one tumor sample and one normal lung sample were taken, giving a few dozen paired specimens that underwent TCRbeta CDR3 sequencing.

General findings and caveats noted by the study authors: Only roughly 14 patients were in the cohort, and the authors stated that larger samples and more detailed clinical data are needed. Because peripheral blood was not sequenced, blood TCRbeta repertoires in the lung cancer patients of the study were not examined. The top 100 clones made up a significantly larger cumulative share of the repertoire in normal lung than in tumor tissue. The sequencing platform is not named in the methods, and unique molecular identifiers are not mentioned. Significantly higher TCR diversity was found in younger patients, and higher tumor TCR diversity was associated with shorter overall and disease-free survival. Tumor tissue showed significantly greater TCR diversity (inverse Simpson) than normal lung tissue (approximately 430 vs 150, P = 0.0075, Mann-Whitney U test).

Library preparation used multiplex PCR. The instrument was an Illumina HiSeq 2500. TCRbeta libraries were constructed through three rounds of nested PCR with primers (Table S4) according to protocols adapted from ARM-PCR. Before sequencing, PCR products of 200-500 bp were cut from the gel and purified using the QIAquick gel extraction kit. The original pipeline was this. Trimmomatic was used to clean the reads, FLASH was used to merge the reads into complete CDR3 sequences, and MiTCR was used to assign the reads to V(D)J germline segments. Clonal diversity was calculated as the inverse Simpson's index using VDJtools. In-frame sequences lacking a premature stop codon were counted as productive reads. TCRdb reanalyzed the raw reads on its own, using fastp at Q25 for trimming and MiXCR for clone calling, and kept in-frame beta chains. Rows are unified per CDR3 protein, each entry keeping the most common DNA and genes. For this entry, the V and J calls and clone size follow TCRdb and not the study's own pipeline. Counted in this sample were 200,000 to 250,000 distinct CDR3 sequences; 60% to 75% of them appeared once. The leading ten clones occupy around 27% of the sample.

This clonotype was obtained from a man between 60 and 75 years old with non-small cell lung cancer. The sequencing input was lung tumor tissue. The chain is encoded by TRBV6-1 joined to TRBJ1-2, and TRBD1 matches 9 of the central bases. The CDR3 protein is CASSQVAGTGYGHTF. The DNA sequence is as follows: TGTGCCAGCAGTCAAGTGGCCGGGACAGGGTATGGCCACACCTTC.